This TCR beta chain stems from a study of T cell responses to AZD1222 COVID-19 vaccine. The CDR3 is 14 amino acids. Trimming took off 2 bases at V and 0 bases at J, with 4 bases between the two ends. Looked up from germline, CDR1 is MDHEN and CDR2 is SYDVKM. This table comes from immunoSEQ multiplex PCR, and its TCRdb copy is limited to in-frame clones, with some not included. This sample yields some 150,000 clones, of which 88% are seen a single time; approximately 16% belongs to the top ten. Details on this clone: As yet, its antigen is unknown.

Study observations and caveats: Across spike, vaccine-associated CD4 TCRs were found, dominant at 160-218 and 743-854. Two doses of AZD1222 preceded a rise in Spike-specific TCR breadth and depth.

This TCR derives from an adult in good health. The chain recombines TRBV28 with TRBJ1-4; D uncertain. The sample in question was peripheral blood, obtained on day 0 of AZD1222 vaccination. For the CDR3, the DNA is TGTGCCAGCAGTTTACGGGCAACTAATGAAAAACTGTTTTTT. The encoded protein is CASSLRATNEKLFF.